A selection of T cell receptor beta chains follows, all from one sample in a study of shared clonotypes between healthy human individuals. Method: immunoSEQ multiplex PCR; TCRdb's copy keeps in-frame clones and lacks some. The profile shows roughly 1.5 million clones, 95% to 99% of them singletons. The sequencing input was naive CD4+ T cells sorted from blood. The receptor set was obtained from a man between 25 and 39 years old in good health. CDR3s include the opening cysteine and the closing phenylalanine or tryptophan. The D gene is left open where the match is weak. Expanded clones are given a class, and other clones once, few, many or no size at all.

J,D,V,size,CDR3,DNA
TRBJ2-7,-,TRBV21-1,-,CASRPKDREGYEQYF,TGTGCCAGCAGGCCAAAGGACAGGGAGGGCTACGAGCAGTACTTC
TRBJ1-1,-,TRBV6-4,-,CASRGVGTEAFF,TGTGCCAGTAGGGGGGTTGGCACTGAAGCTTTCTTT
TRBJ2-5,-,TRBV7-9,-,CASSLSPRGETQYF,TGTGCCAGCAGCTTAAGCCCTAGGGGAGAGACCCAGTACTTC
TRBJ1-3,TRBD1,TRBV6-6,-,CASSRGTANSGNTIYF,TGTGCCAGCAGTCGGGGGACAGCAAACTCTGGAAACACCATATATTTT
TRBJ2-6,TRBD1,TRBV5-1,-,CASSLGTGIGVTGANVLTF,TGCGCCAGCAGCTTGGGGACAGGGATCGGGGTAACTGGGGCCAACGTCCTGACTTTC
TRBJ1-3,-,TRBV19,once,CASTAPSEAGNTIYF,TGTGCCAGTACCGCTCCGTCTGAGGCTGGAAACACCATATATTTT
TRBJ2-5,-,TRBV5-1,-,CASSLEVGTGQYF,TGCGCCAGCAGCTTGGAGGTTGGTACGGGCCAGTACTTC
TRBJ2-2,TRBD2,TRBV7-3,once,CASSPTSGSLGELFF,TGTGCCAGCAGCCCGACTAGCGGGAGTCTCGGGGAGCTGTTTTTT
TRBJ2-5,-,TRBV5-1,-,CASSRSQVQETQYF,TGCGCCAGCAGCCGTTCACAAGTCCAAGAGACCCAGTACTTC
TRBJ2-1,-,TRBV6-5,-,CASSYSRANNEQFF,TGTGCCAGCAGTTACTCGAGGGCCAACAATGAGCAGTTCTTC
TRBJ2-7,-,TRBV29-1,-,CSVETGAGTNEQYF,TGCAGCGTTGAAACAGGGGCCGGGACTAACGAGCAGTACTTC
TRBJ1-4,-,TRBV7-2,-,CASSFGGNEKLFF,TGTGCCAGCAGCTTTGGGGGGAATGAAAAACTGTTTTTT
TRBJ2-2,-,TRBV5-1,-,CASSLTEKNTGELFF,TGCGCCAGCAGCTTGACAGAAAAGAACACCGGGGAGCTGTTTTTT
TRBJ2-6,-,TRBV5-4,-,CASHESVLGANVLTF,TGTGCCAGCCATGAGAGCGTATTGGGGGCCAACGTCCTGACTTTC
TRBJ2-2,TRBD2,TRBV6-6,once,CASSLVGTIFTGELFF,TGTGCCAGCAGTTTAGTAGGGACTATCTTCACCGGGGAGCTGTTTTTT
TRBJ1-5,-,TRBV27,-,CASSLSLYQPQHF,TGTGCCAGCAGTTTATCCCTATATCAGCCCCAGCATTTT
TRBJ2-7,TRBD1,TRBV4-3,-,CASSQRPGQGYEQYF,TGCGCCAGCAGCCAGAGACCGGGACAGGGTTACGAGCAGTACTTC
TRBJ2-7,-,TRBV28,-,CASRWERPLEQYF,TGTGCCAGCAGATGGGAACGACCACTCGAGCAGTACTTC
TRBJ1-5,-,TRBV7-8,-,CASSLGAGVVGQPQHF,TGTGCCAGCAGCTTAGGCGCAGGGGTAGTAGGTCAGCCCCAGCATTTT
TRBJ2-2,-,TRBV5-1,many,CASSRDTEAGELFF,TGCGCCAGCAGCCGGGACACCGAGGCCGGGGAGCTGTTTTTT
TRBJ2-1,TRBD2,TRBV10-2,-,CASRGTSGRGSYNEQFF,TGCGCCAGCAGGGGGACTAGCGGGAGGGGTTCCTACAATGAGCAGTTCTTC
TRBJ2-3,-,TRBV5-5,-,CASFGRGKLDTQYF,TGTGCCAGCTTCGGGAGAGGGAAGCTAGATACGCAGTATTTT
TRBJ2-3,-,TRBV10-3,-,CAIKTSTDTQYF,TGTGCCATCAAAACTAGCACAGATACGCAGTATTTT